This is a list of T cell receptor beta chains from one sample in a study of OX40 agonist ivuxolimab in advanced cancers. TCRdb's copy holds only in-frame clones and misses some; the assay was immunoSEQ multiplex PCR. This sample yields approximately 90,000 clones, of which approximately 85% are seen a single time; 3% to 4.5% belongs to the top ten. The sequencing used CD4+ or CD8+ T cells sorted from blood, collected in a trial of the OX40 agonist ivuxolimab. These receptors came from an adult with an advanced solid tumor such as melanoma, head and neck, liver or kidney cancer. Each CDR3 is given with its conserved first and last residue. Fields, in order: D gene, J gene, clone size, V gene, CDR3 protein, CDR3 DNA. The D gene is left open where the match is weak. Not all rows give a size; the values are once, few, many and, for expanded clones, a class.

d_call: TRBD1; j_call: TRBJ2-7; clone_size: -; v_call: TRBV5-1; cdr3_aa: CASSFFQGVTYEQYF; cdr3_nt: TGCGCCAGCAGCTTCTTCCAGGGGGTCACCTACGAGCAGTACTTC
d_call: -; j_call: TRBJ1-1; clone_size: -; v_call: TRBV5-6; cdr3_aa: CASSLGGWSEAFF; cdr3_nt: TGTGCCAGCAGCTTGGGGGGCTGGAGTGAAGCTTTCTTT
d_call: TRBD1; j_call: TRBJ1-3; clone_size: few; v_call: TRBV7-8; cdr3_aa: CASSLSVAGGGNTIYF; cdr3_nt: TGTGCCAGCAGCCTATCCGTGGCAGGGGGTGGAAACACCATATATTTT
d_call: TRBD2; j_call: TRBJ2-7; clone_size: -; v_call: TRBV28; cdr3_aa: CASSRTSGYLYEQYF; cdr3_nt: TGTGCCAGCAGTCGGACTAGCGGGTACCTCTACGAGCAGTACTTC
d_call: -; j_call: TRBJ2-1; clone_size: -; v_call: TRBV28; cdr3_aa: CASSSPAGNEQFF; cdr3_nt: TGTGCCAGCAGCTCCCCCGCGGGGAATGAGCAGTTCTTC
d_call: -; j_call: TRBJ2-7; clone_size: -; v_call: TRBV28; cdr3_aa: CASSSSTGPYHWEQYF; cdr3_nt: TGTGCCAGCAGCTCTTCCACAGGGCCCTACCACTGGGAGCAGTACTTC
d_call: TRBD1; j_call: TRBJ1-1; clone_size: -; v_call: TRBV5-1; cdr3_aa: CASSLPDRAKAFF; cdr3_nt: TGCGCCAGCAGCTTACCTGACAGGGCAAAGGCTTTCTTT
d_call: -; j_call: TRBJ1-1; clone_size: once; v_call: TRBV7-8; cdr3_aa: CASSWGVGTEAFF; cdr3_nt: TGTGCCAGCAGCTGGGGAGTAGGCACTGAAGCTTTCTTT
d_call: -; j_call: TRBJ2-7; clone_size: -; v_call: TRBV4-2; cdr3_aa: CASSQAEGDYEQYF; cdr3_nt: TGTGCCAGCAGCCAAGCGGAGGGGGACTACGAGCAGTACTTC
d_call: -; j_call: TRBJ2-7; clone_size: -; v_call: TRBV6-5; cdr3_aa: CASSYSPTATYEQYF; cdr3_nt: TGTGCCAGCAGTTACTCGCCGACAGCAACCTACGAGCAGTACTTC
d_call: -; j_call: TRBJ1-3; clone_size: -; v_call: TRBV5-5; cdr3_aa: CASSLNIGQTGNTIYF; cdr3_nt: TGTGCCAGCAGCCTGAATATAGGCCAGACTGGAAACACCATATATTTT
d_call: -; j_call: TRBJ2-1; clone_size: -; v_call: TRBV18; cdr3_aa: CASSPSRQSSYNEQFF; cdr3_nt: TGTGCCAGCTCACCATCTCGGCAGAGCTCCTACAATGAGCAGTTCTTC
d_call: -; j_call: TRBJ2-5; clone_size: few; v_call: TRBV7-3; cdr3_aa: CASSLFPQETQYF; cdr3_nt: TGTGCCAGCAGCTTATTCCCCCAAGAGACCCAGTACTTC